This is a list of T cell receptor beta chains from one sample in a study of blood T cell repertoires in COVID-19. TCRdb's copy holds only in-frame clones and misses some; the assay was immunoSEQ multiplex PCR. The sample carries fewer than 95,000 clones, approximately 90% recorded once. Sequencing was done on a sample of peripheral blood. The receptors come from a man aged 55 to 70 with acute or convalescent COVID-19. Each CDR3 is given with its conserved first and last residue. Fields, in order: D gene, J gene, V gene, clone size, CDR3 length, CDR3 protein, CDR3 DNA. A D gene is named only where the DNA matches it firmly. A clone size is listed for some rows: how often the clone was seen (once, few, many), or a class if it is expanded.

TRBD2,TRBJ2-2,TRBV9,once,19,CASSVGGGATSGNTGELFF,TGTGCCAGCAGCGTAGGCGGAGGGGCGACTAGCGGGAACACCGGGGAGCTGTTTTTT
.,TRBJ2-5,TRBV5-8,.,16,CASSLGNLGGQETQYF,TGTGCCAGCAGCTTAGGAAATCTCGGGGGTCAAGAGACCCAGTACTTC
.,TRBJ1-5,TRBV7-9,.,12,CASSFSEQPQHF,TGTGCCAGCAGCTTCAGTGAACAGCCCCAGCATTTT
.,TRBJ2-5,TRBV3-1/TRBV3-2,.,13,CASSQGQSGTQYF,TGTGCCAGCAGCCAAGGCCAGTCGGGGACCCAGTACTTC
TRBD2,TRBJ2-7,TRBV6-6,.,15,CASSYSTSGAYEQYF,TGTGCCAGCAGTTACAGTACTAGCGGGGCCTACGAGCAGTACTTC
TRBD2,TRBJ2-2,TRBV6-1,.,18,CASSVASGSRMDTGELFF,TGTGCCAGCAGTGTCGCAAGCGGGAGTAGGATGGACACCGGGGAGCTGTTTTTT
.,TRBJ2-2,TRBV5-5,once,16,CASSREWGINTGELFF,TGTGCCAGCAGCCGGGAGTGGGGAATTAACACCGGGGAGCTGTTTTTT
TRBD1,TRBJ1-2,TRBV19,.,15,CATHGTGLADYGYTF,TGTGCCACTCACGGGACAGGGCTGGCAGACTATGGCTACACCTTC
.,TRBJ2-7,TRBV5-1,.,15,CASSPLGGGANEQYF,TGCGCCAGCAGCCCGCTCGGTGGGGGGGCCAACGAGCAGTACTTC
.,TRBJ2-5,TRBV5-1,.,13,CASYQGGSETQYF,TGCGCCAGCTATCAGGGGGGTTCGGAGACCCAGTACTTC
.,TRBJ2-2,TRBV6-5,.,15,CASSYEGSNTGELFF,TGTGCCAGCAGTTACGAGGGATCGAACACCGGGGAGCTGTTTTTT
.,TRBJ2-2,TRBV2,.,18,CASSEILLGQSNTGELFF,TGTGCCAGCAGTGAAATCTTGCTGGGACAATCAAACACCGGGGAGCTGTTTTTT
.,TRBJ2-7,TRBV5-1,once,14,CASSRGPGSYEQYF,TGCGCCAGCAGCCGGGGTCCGGGATCCTACGAGCAGTACTTC
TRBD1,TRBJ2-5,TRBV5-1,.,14,CASRTGTGEETQYF,TGCGCCAGCAGGACCGGGACAGGGGAAGAGACCCAGTACTTC
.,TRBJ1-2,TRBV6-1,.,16,CASSEAGGHENYGYTF,TGTGCCAGCAGTGAAGCGGGAGGGCATGAAAACTATGGCTACACCTTC
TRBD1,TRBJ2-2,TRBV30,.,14,CAFTGTANTGELFF,TGTGCCTTTACCGGGACAGCGAACACCGGGGAGCTGTTTTTT
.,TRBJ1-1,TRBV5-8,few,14,CASSRGFMNTEAFF,TGTGCCAGCAGCCGGGGTTTTATGAACACTGAAGCTTTCTTT